One sample yielded the 23 T cell receptor beta chains listed below, sequenced in a study of T cell responses to AZD1222 COVID-19 vaccine. The assay was immunoSEQ multiplex PCR, and TCRdb's table has in-frame clones only and misses some. The sample includes around 58,000 clones, roughly 88% seen only once; the top ten take 20%. Source: peripheral blood, taken on day 0 of AZD1222 vaccination. Every receptor here comes from an adult in good health.

This clone appeared a few times. V is TRBV6-5 and J is TRBJ1-2, with D hard to call. In germline, CDR1 is MNHEY, CDR2 SVGAGI. V lost 7 bases to trimming and J lost 2 bases, with 11 bases between them. The CDR3 has 13 residues. CDR3 coding DNA: TGTGCCAGCAACCCCGGTTGGAACTATGGCTACACCTTC. Amino acid sequence: CASNPGWNYGYTF.

V is TRBV24-1 and J is TRBJ1-2; the match to TRBD1 covers 8 bases. Germline V gene data show CDR1 as KGHDR and CDR2 as SFDVKD. The CDR3 runs 14 residues. The ends lost 5 bases at V and 6 bases at J; junction bases unmatched: 7. The CDR3 loop reads CATSARGQDDGYTF. As DNA, the CDR3 is TGTGCCACCAGTGCGAGGGGACAGGATGATGGCTACACCTTC.

The chain joins TRBV2 to TRBJ1-6, with a weak D call TRBD1 (5 bases). This CDR3 has 15 residues. Germline values: CDR1 SNHLY, CDR2 FYNNEI. V was shortened by 4 bases and J by 6 bases, with 13 bases between the two germline ends. The CDR3 coding sequence is TGTGCCAGCAGTGGAGGGGCAGGGATTAATTCACCCCTCCACTTT. It encodes CASSGGAGINSPLHF.

The chain employs TRBV28 and TRBJ1-6; 8 nucleotides line up with TRBD1. Germline CDR1 and CDR2: MDHEN and SYDVKM. The CDR3 spans 13 residues. The V and J ends lost 6 bases and 10 bases, in that order; junction bases with no gene match: 5. CDR3 region: CASRGTGTSPLHF. CDR3 coding DNA: TGTGCCAGCAGGGGGACAGGCACCTCACCCCTCCACTTT.

The V and J genes are TRBV5-4 and TRBJ2-7; possible D gene TRBD1, 6 bases. Germline CDR1 is SGHNT and CDR2 is YYREEE (reference sequence). This CDR3 comprises 15 residues. V was trimmed by 5 bases and J by 2 bases, leaving 17 bases between them. This CDR3 reads CASRSDSGEPYEQYV. CDR3 sequence (DNA): TGTGCCAGCAGGTCGGACAGTGGGGAACCCTACGAGCAGTACGTC.

The CDR3 sequence: CAWSTGTGGNSPLHF. The CDR3 DNA sequence: TGTGCCTGGAGTACAGGGACAGGGGGGAATTCACCCCTCCACTTT. The chain carries TRBV30 and TRBJ1-6; 11 bases map to TRBD1. This CDR3 has 15 residues. Germline lookup yields CDR1 GTSNPN and CDR2 SVGIG (reference sequence). J lost 7 bases, V lost 2 bases, and 4 bases had no gene match.

The count of this clone is one. The rearrangement joins TRBV6-5 to TRBJ2-7; 8 bases agree with TRBD1. The V gene's germline CDR1 is MNHEY and CDR2 SVGAGI. The CDR3 sequence is 13 residues long. V lost 4 bases, J lost 4 bases, and 3 bases stayed unmatched. CDR3 nucleotides: TGTGCCAGCAGTTCCGGGACAGGTTACGAGCAGTACGTC. Amino acid sequence: CASSSGTGYEQYV.

The chain joins TRBV7-3 to TRBJ2-1; D unresolved. The germline CDR1 and CDR2 sequences are SGHTA and FQGTGA. The CDR3 extends over 13 amino acids. V lost 4 bases and J lost 7, with 11 bases in between. CDR3 nucleotide sequence: TGTGCCAGCAGCTCCTCGGTTGAGAATGAGCAGTTCTTC. It translates to CASSSSVENEQFF.

The table lists this clone with a few counts. The CDR3 sequence is CASSSTGTPVVLFF. CDR3 coding DNA: TGTGCCAGCAGTTCGACCGGGACTCCGGTCGTGCTGTTTTTT. The genes are TRBV6-2 or TRBV6-3 and TRBJ2-2, with TRBD2 as a possible D gene (6 bases). The germline CDR1 and CDR2 sequences are MNHEY and SVGEGT. V was shortened by 4 bases and J by 13 bases, with 19 bases between the two germline ends. The CDR3 is 14 residues long.

This chain uses TRBV29-1 with TRBJ2-2; 8 positions agree with TRBD1. CDR1 is SQVTM, CDR2 ANQGSEA, per germline. This CDR3 is 14 amino acids long. V was pared by 6 bases and J by 4 bases, with 7 bases of the junction left unmatched. In DNA form, the CDR3 reads TGCAGCGTCGCGGACAGGGCGGCCACCGGGGAGCTGTTTTTT. It yields the protein CSVADRAATGELFF.

The chain employs TRBV19 and TRBJ2-3; 10 bases fit TRBD2. The CDR3 sequence is 17 residues long. With 1 base clipped from V and 3 bases from J, the junction kept 7 bases outside the gene matches. The germline CDR1 and CDR2 sequences are LNHDA and SQIVND (reference sequence). For the CDR3, the DNA is TGTGCCAGTAGTATAGTGGCTAGCGGGAGCTCGACAGATACGCAGTATTTT. Encoded protein: CASSIVASGSSTDTQYF.

CDR3 sequence (DNA): TGTGCCAGCAGCGCAACCCAGGGAGGGCCGGATGAGCAGTTCTTC. It is translated as CASSATQGGPDEQFF. The V gene is TRBV9, the J gene TRBJ2-1, with TRBD2 matching over 7 bases. CDR3 size: 15 residues. Germline V CDR1 and CDR2: SGDLS, YYNGEE. Trimming at V came to 3 bases and at J to 8 bases, leaving 11 bases not matched to a gene.

This clone was counted a few times. This rearrangement joins TRBV11-3 to TRBJ2-1, with 7 bases lining up with TRBD2. V gave up 5 bases and J gave up 7 bases; unmatched junction bases: 11. The germline gives CDR1 SGHNT, CDR2 YENEEA. This CDR3 has 15 residues. CDR3 loop: CASSRTSAQGNEQFF. In DNA form, the CDR3 reads TGTGCCAGCAGCCGTACTAGCGCCCAAGGAAATGAGCAGTTCTTC.

V is TRBV29-1 and J is TRBJ2-5; perhaps TRBD1 as D (5 bases). The V gene lost 2 bases and the J gene lost 4 bases, with 11 bases spanning the gap. The CDR3 loop spans 13 amino acids. Germline V gene sequence: CDR1 SQVTM, CDR2 ANQGSEA. In DNA, the CDR3 is TGCAGCGTTGAAAGACAGCTAGGAGAGACCCAGTACTTC. Its translation is CSVERQLGETQYF.

The chain couples TRBV29-1 to TRBJ2-7; D gene unclear. The CDR3 runs to 12 residues. CDR1 is SQVTM, CDR2 ANQGSEA, per germline. V gave up 0 bases and J gave up 4 bases, with 7 bases separating them. CDR3 sequence (DNA): TGCAGCGTTGAAGATCAAAGATACGAGCAGTACTTC. Its translation is CSVEDQRYEQYF.

The CDR3 loop reads CASSIAGDSNQPQHF. The CDR3 nucleotides are TGTGCCAGTAGTATAGCAGGGGATAGCAATCAGCCCCAGCATTTT. The chain carries TRBV19 and TRBJ1-5; possibly TRBD1 for D (6 bases). V lost 1 base, J lost 0 bases, and 7 bases lay in between. Per germline, CDR1 LNHDA and CDR2 SQIVND (reference sequence). This CDR3 has 15 residues.

The chain combines TRBV23-1 with TRBJ1-1; no firm D call. TRBV23-1 is classed as an ORF, of uncertain function. The CDR3 sequence is 15 residues long. The V end was cut by 2 bases, the J end by 8 bases, with 18 bases between. The DNA for the CDR3 is TGCGCCAGCAGTCAAGGGAGAACCAGAGGCCCGGAAGCTTTCTTT. Translated: CASSQGRTRGPEAFF.

The chain combines TRBV3-1 (or the pseudogene TRBV3-2) with TRBJ1-1; D gene ambiguous. The ends were cut back, 1 base at V and 6 bases at J, with 12 bases in the middle. CDR1 is LGHDT, CDR2 YNNKEL, per germline (reference sequence). CDR3 size: 14 residues. DNA for the CDR3: TGTGCCAGCAGCCAAGTAGAGGGTAGCGCTGAAGCTTTCTTT. Residues: CASSQVEGSAEAFF.

The chain carries TRBV19 and TRBJ2-7; weak D call: TRBD1 (5 bases). The germline V gene encodes CDR1 LNHDA and CDR2 SQIVND (reference sequence). V lost 6 bases to trimming and J lost 0 bases, with 15 bases between them. CDR3 length: 15 residues. Here the CDR3 DNA reads TGTGCCAGTAGGATAACAGGTATGGACTCCTACGAGCAGTACTTC. It codes for CASRITGMDSYEQYF.

J is TRBJ1-6 and V is TRBV7-9; 7 nucleotides match TRBD1. After removal of 7 bases from V and 7 bases from J, the junction contained 7 bases not matched to a gene. CDR1 SEHNR and CDR2 FQNEAQ come from the germline V gene (reference sequence). This CDR3 is built from 14 residues. The CDR3 spells CASTPGQSNSPLHF. In DNA form, the CDR3 reads TGTGCCAGCACCCCGGGACAGTCAAATTCACCCCTCCACTTT. Full variable domain (outside the CDR3, taken from reference TRBV7-9 and TRBJ1-6): DTGVSQNPRHKITKRGQNVTFRCDPISEHNRLYWYRQTLGQGPEFLTYFQNEAQLEKSRLLSDRFSAERPKGSFSTLEIQRTEQGDSAMYLCASTPGQSNSPLHFGNGTRLTVT.

The chain employs TRBV28 and TRBJ1-2, with TRBD1 matching over 7 bases. Germline CDR1 is MDHEN and CDR2 is SYDVKM. The CDR3 loop spans 13 amino acids. V trimming: 6 bases; J trimming: 2 bases; junction bases outside the gene matches: 3. In DNA form, the CDR3 reads TGTGCCAGCAGCTTGACAGGGAACTATGGCTACACCTTC. It encodes CASSLTGNYGYTF.

The chain carries TRBV10-3 and TRBJ2-1; 8 bases are a match to TRBD1. The germline V gene encodes CDR1 ENHRY and CDR2 SYGVKD. V lost 0 bases to trimming and J lost 4 bases; unmatched junction nucleotides: 14. This CDR3 comprises 19 residues. As DNA, the CDR3 is TGTGCCATCAGTGAGTCGACAGGGGAAAAGGGCTATACTTACAATGAGCAGTTCTTC. This sequence encodes CAISESTGEKGYTYNEQFF.

The rearrangement links TRBV7-2 to TRBJ1-2; D might be TRBD1 (5 bases). The V end was cut by 2 bases, the J end by 4 bases, with 8 bases between. Germline loops: CDR1 SGHTA, CDR2 FQGNSA. The CDR3 loop spans 13 amino acids. For the CDR3, the DNA is TGTGCCAGCAGCTTACAGGGCCGCTATGGCTACACCTTC. Protein: CASSLQGRYGYTF.